This T cell receptor (beta chain) comes out of a study of shared clonotypes between healthy human individuals. Study-wide results and caveats: Clonotypes not shared had lower generation probabilities than those common to all four donors.

Positive CCR7 selection of CD45RO-negative cells yielded the naive CD8 cells, and terminally differentiated effector memory CD45RA+ cells were excluded. Healthy adults negative for HIV, lacking recent acute infections or vaccinations, served as donors. Of note for this clone: Its specificity is not known.

From germline, CDR1 is SNHLY and CDR2 FYNNEI. The CDR3 is made up of 17 amino acids. Unmatched junction bases numbered 7, after V lost 4 bases and J lost 1 base. Repertoires were generated with immunoSEQ multiplex PCR, while TCRdb's copy carries only in-frame clones and drops some. The sample shows around 600,000 clones, 85% to 95% of them seen only once. The clonotype was recovered from a woman aged 25 to 45 in good health. The V and J genes are TRBV2 and TRBJ2-3, with 11 bases identical to TRBD1. Sequenced sample: naive CD8+ T cells sorted from blood. Written as DNA, the CDR3 is TGTGCCAGCAGTGCGGGACAGGGGGTCCCTGGCACAGATACGCAGTATTTT. Amino acid sequence: CASSAGQGVPGTDTQYF.